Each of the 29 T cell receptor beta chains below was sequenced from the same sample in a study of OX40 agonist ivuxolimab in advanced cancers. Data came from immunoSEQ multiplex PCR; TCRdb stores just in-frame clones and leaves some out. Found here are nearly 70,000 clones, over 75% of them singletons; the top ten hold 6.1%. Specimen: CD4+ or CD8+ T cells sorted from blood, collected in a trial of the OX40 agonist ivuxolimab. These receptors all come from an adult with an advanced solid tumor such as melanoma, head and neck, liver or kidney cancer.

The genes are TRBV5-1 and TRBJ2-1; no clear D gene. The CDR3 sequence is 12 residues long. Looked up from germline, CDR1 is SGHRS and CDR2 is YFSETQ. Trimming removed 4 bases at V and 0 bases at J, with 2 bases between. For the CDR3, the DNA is TGCGCCAGCAGCCCCTCCTACAATGAGCAGTTCTTC. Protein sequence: CASSPSYNEQFF.

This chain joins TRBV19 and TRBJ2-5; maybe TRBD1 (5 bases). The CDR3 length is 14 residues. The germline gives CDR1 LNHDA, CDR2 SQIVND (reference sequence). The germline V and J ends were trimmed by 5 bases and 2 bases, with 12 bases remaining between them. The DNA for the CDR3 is TGTGCCAGTAGTGTGGGGCCGACTCAAGAGACCCAGTACTTC. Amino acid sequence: CASSVGPTQETQYF.

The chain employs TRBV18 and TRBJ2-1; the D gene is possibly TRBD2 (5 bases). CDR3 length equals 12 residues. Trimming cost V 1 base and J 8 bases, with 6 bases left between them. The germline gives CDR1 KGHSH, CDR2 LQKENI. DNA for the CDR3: TGTGCCAGCTCACCACAGAGGGATGAGCAGTTCTTC. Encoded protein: CASSPQRDEQFF.

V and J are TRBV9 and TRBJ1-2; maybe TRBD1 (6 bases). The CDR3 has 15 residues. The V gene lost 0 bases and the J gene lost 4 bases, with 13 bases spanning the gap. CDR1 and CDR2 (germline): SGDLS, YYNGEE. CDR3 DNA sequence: TGTGCCAGCAGCGTAGGAAGTGGGACACTCTATGGCTACACCTTC. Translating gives CASSVGSGTLYGYTF.

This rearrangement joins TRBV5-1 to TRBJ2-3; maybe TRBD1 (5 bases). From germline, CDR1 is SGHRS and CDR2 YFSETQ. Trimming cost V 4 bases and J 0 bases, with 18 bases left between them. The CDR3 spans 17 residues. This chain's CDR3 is CASSARMVTASTDTQYF. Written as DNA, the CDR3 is TGCGCCAGCAGCGCCCGAATGGTGACAGCAAGCACAGATACGCAGTATTTT. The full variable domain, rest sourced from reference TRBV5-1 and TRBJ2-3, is KAGVTQTPRYLIKTRGQQVTLSCSPISGHRSVSWYQQTPGQGLQFLFEYFSETQRNKGNFPGRFSGRQFSNSRSEMNVSTLELGDSALYLCASSARMVTASTDTQYFGPGTRLTVL.

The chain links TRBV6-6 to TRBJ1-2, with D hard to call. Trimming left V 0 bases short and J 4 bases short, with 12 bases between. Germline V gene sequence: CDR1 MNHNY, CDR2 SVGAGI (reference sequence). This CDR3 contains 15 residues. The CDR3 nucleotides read TGTGCCAGCAGTTACTCGATGACGCGGGGCTATGGCTACACCTTC. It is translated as CASSYSMTRGYGYTF.

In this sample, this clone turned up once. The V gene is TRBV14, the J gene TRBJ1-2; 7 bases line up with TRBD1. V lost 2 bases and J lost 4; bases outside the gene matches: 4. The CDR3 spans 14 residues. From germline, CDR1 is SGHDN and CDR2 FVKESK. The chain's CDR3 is CASSQSRDSYGYTF. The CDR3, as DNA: TGTGCCAGCAGCCAAAGTCGGGACAGCTATGGCTACACCTTC.

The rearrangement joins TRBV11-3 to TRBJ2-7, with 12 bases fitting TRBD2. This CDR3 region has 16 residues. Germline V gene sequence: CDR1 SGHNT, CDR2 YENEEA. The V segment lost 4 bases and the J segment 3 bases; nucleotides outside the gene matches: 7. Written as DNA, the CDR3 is TGTGCCAGCAGCTCGCGCGGGACTAGCGGGCTCTACGAGCAGTACTTC. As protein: CASSSRGTSGLYEQYF.

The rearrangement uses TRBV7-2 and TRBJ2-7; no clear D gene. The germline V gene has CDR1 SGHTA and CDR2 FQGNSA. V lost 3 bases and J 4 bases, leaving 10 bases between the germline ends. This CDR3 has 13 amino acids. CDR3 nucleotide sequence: TGTGCCAGCAGCTTGGACGGCCTGTACGAGCAGTACTTC. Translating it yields CASSLDGLYEQYF.

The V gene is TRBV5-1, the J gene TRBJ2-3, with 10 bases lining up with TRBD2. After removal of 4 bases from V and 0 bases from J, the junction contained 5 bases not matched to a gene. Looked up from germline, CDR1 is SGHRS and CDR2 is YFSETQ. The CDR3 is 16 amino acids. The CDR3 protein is CASSLRTSGSTDTQYF. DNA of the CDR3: TGCGCCAGCAGCCTCCGGACTAGCGGTAGCACAGATACGCAGTATTTT.

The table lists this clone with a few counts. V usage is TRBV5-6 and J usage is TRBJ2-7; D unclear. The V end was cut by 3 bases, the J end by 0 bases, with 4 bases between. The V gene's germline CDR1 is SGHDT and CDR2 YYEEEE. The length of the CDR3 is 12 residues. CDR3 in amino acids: CASSSASYEQYF. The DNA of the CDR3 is TGTGCCAGCAGCTCCGCCTCCTACGAGCAGTACTTC. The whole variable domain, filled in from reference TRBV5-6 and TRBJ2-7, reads DAGVTQSPTHLIKTRGQQVTLRCSPKSGHDTVSWYQQALGQGPQFIFQYYEEEERQRGNFPDRFSGHQFPNYSSELNVNALLLGDSALYLCASSSASYEQYFGPGTRLTVT.

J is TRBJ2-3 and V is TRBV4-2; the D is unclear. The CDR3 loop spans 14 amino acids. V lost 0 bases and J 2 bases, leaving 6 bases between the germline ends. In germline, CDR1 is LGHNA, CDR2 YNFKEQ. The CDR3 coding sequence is TGTGCCAGCAGCCAAGATCCCTCCACAGATACGCAGTATTTT. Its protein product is CASSQDPSTDTQYF.

The CDR3 is CASSLAPYGNTIYF. The CDR3 nucleotides are TGCGCCAGCAGCTTGGCACCGTACGGAAACACCATATATTTT. This rearrangement joins TRBV5-1 to TRBJ1-3; D ambiguous. Germline-derived CDR1 and CDR2 are SGHRS and YFSETQ. Trimming removed 0 bases at V and 4 bases at J, with 8 bases between. This CDR3 spans 14 amino acids.

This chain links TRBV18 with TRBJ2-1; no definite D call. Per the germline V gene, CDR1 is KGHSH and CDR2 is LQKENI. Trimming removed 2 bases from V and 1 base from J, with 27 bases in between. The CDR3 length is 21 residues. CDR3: CASSPEMETWWGRKSYNEQFF. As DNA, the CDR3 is TGTGCCAGCTCACCAGAGATGGAAACATGGTGGGGTCGTAAATCCTACAATGAGCAGTTCTTC.

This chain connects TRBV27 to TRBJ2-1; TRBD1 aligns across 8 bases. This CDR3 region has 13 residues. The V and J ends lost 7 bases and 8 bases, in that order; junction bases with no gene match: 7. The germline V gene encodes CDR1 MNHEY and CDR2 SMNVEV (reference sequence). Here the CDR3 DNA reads TGTGCCAGCACACGACAGGGGAGTCATGAGCAGTTCTTC. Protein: CASTRQGSHEQFF.

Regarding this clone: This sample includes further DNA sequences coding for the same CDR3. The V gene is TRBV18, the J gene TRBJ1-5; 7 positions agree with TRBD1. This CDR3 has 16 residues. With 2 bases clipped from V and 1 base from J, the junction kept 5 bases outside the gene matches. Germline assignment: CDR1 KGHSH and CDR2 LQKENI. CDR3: CASSPDRADSNQPQHF. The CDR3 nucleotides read TGTGCCAGCTCACCAGACAGGGCGGACAGCAATCAGCCCCAGCATTTT.

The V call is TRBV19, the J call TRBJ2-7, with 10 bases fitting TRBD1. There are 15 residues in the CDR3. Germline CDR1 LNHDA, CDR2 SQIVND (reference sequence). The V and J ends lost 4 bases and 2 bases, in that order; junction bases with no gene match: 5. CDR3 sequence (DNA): TGTGCCAGTAGTACCGGGACAGGGGATACCTACGAGCAGTACTTC. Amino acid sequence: CASSTGTGDTYEQYF.

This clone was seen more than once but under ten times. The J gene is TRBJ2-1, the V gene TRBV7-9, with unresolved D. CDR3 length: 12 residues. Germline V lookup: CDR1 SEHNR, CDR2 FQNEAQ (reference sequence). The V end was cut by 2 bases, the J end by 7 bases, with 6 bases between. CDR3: CASSLHGNEQFF. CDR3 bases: TGTGCCAGCAGCTTACATGGGAATGAGCAGTTCTTC. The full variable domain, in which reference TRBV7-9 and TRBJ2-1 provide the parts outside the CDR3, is DTGVSQNPRHKITKRGQNVTFRCDPISEHNRLYWYRQTLGQGPEFLTYFQNEAQLEKSRLLSDRFSAERPKGSFSTLEIQRTEQGDSAMYLCASSLHGNEQFFGPGTRLTVL.

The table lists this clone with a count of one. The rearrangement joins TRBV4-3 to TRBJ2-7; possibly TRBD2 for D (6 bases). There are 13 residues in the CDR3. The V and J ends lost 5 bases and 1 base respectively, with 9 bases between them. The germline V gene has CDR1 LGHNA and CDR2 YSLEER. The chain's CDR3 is CASSYSGSYEQYF. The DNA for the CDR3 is TGCGCCAGCAGCTACAGCGGGTCCTACGAGCAGTACTTC.

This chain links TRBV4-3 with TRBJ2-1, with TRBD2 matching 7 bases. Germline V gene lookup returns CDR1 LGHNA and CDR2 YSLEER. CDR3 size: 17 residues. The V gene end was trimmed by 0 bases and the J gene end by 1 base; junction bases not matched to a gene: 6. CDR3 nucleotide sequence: TGCGCCAGCAGCCAAGATCCGAGCGGGACGTCCTACAATGAGCAGTTCTTC. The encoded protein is CASSQDPSGTSYNEQFF.

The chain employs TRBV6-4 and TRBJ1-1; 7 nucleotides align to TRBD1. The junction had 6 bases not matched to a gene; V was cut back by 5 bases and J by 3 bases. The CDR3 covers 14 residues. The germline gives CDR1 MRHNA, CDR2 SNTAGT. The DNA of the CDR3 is TGTGCCAGCAGTCCAGGGGGTGACTACACTGAAGCTTTCTTT. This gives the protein CASSPGGDYTEAFF.

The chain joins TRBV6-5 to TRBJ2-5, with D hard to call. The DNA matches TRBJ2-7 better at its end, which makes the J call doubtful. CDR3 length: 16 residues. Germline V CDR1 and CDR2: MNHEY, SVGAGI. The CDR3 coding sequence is TGTGCCAGCAGTTACTCCCCCCGCCTTTCGGACTACGAGCAGTACTTC. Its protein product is CASSYSPRLSDYEQYF.

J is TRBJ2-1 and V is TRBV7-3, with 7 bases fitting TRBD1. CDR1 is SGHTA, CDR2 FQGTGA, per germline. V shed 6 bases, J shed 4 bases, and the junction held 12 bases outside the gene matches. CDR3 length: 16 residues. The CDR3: CASSLSPGTEYNEQFF. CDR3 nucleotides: TGTGCCAGCAGTTTGAGTCCCGGGACAGAATACAATGAGCAGTTCTTC.

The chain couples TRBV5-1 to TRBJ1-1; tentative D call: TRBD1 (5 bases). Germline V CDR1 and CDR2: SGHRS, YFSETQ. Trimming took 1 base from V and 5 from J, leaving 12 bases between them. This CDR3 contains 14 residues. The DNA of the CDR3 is TGCGCCAGCAGCTTGAACAGGCCGAATACTGAAGCTTTCTTT. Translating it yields CASSLNRPNTEAFF.

The CDR3 sequence is CASSAGQGGQPQHF. DNA for the CDR3: TGTGCCAGCAGCGCGGGACAGGGCGGTCAGCCCCAGCATTTT. The chain joins TRBV5-5 to TRBJ1-5; 9 nucleotides line up with TRBD1. This CDR3 spans 14 amino acids. Germline CDR1 and CDR2: SGHKS and YYEKEE (reference sequence). Trimming took 4 bases from V and 6 from J; bases not matched to a gene: 5.

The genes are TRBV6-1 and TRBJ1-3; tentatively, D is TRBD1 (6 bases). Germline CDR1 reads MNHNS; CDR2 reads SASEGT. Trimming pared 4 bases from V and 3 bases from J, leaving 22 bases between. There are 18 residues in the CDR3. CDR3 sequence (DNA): TGTGCCAGCAGTGGAGGTGTTGGAAGGGGGGCAGGTGGAAACACCATATATTTT. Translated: CASSGGVGRGAGGNTIYF.

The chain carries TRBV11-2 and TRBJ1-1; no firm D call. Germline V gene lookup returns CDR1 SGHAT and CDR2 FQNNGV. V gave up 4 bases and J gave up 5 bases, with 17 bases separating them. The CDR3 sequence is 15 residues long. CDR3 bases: TGTGCCAGCAGCTGGACTGGAAACCGGGAGACTGAAGCTTTCTTT. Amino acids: CASSWTGNRETEAFF.

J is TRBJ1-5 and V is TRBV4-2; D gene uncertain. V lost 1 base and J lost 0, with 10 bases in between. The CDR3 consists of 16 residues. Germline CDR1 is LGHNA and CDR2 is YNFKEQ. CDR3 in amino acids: CASSQGGDYSNQPQHF. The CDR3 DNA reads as TGTGCCAGCAGCCAAGGGGGAGACTATAGCAATCAGCCCCAGCATTTT.

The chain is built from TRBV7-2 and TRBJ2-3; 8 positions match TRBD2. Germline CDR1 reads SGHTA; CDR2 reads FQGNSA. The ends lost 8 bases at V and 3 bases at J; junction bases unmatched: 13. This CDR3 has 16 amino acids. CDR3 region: CASGDFGTRFTDTQYF. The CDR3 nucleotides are TGTGCCAGCGGAGACTTCGGGACTAGGTTTACAGATACGCAGTATTTT.